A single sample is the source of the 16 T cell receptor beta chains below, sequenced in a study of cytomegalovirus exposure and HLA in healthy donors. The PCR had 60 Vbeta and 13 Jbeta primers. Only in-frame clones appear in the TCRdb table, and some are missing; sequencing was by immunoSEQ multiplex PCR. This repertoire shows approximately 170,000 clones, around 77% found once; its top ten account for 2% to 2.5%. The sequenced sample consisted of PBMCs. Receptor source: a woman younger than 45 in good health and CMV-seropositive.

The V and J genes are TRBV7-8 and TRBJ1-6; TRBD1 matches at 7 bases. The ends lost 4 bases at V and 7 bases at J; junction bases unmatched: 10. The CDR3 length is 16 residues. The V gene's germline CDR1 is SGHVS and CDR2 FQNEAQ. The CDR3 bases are TGTGCCAGCAGCTCACAGGGGACGGCCAGGAATTCACCCCTCCACTTT. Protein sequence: CASSSQGTARNSPLHF.

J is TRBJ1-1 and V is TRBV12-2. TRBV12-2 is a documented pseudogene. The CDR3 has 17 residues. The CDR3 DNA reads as TGTGCAAGTCGCTTAGGGACCCCGGAGGGGTTTTTGACTGAAGCTTTCTTT. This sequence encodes CASRLGTPEGFLTEAFF.

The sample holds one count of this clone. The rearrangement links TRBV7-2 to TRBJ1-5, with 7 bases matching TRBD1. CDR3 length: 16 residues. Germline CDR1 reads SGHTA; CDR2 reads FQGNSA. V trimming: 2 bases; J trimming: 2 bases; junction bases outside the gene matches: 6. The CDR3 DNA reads TGTGCCAGCAGCTTATTCGCAGGACAGGGCAATCAGCCCCAGCATTTT. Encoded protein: CASSLFAGQGNQPQHF.

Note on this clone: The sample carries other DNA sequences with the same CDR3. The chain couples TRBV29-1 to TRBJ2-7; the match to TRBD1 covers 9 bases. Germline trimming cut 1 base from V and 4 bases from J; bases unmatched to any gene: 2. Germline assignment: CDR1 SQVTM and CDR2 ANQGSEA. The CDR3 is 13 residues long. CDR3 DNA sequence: TGCAGCGTTGAAGGGACAGGGGCTTACGAGCAGTACTTC. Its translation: CSVEGTGAYEQYF.

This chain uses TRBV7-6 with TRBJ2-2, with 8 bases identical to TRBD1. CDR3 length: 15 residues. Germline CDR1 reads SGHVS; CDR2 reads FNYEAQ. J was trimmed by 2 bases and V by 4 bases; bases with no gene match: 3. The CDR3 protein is CASSSGQVNTGELFF. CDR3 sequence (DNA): TGTGCCAGCAGCTCGGGACAGGTCAACACCGGGGAGCTGTTTTTT.

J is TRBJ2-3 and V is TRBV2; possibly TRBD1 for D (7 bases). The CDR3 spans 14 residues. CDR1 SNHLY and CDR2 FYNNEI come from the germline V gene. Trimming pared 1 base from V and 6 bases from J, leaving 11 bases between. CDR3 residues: CASSEDRGGDTQYF. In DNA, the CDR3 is TGTGCCAGCAGTGAAGACAGGGGAGGTGATACGCAGTATTTT.

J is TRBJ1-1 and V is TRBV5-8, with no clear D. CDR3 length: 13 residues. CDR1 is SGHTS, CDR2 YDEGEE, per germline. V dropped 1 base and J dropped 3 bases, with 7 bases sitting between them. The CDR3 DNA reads TGTGCCAGCAGCTTGTCTTATTACACTGAAGCTTTCTTT. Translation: CASSLSYYTEAFF.

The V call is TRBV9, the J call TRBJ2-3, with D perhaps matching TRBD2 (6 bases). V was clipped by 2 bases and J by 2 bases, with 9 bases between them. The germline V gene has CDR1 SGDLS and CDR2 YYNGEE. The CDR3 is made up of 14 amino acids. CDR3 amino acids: CASSVAGLTDTQYF. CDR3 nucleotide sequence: TGTGCCAGCAGCGTCGCGGGGCTCACAGATACGCAGTATTTT.

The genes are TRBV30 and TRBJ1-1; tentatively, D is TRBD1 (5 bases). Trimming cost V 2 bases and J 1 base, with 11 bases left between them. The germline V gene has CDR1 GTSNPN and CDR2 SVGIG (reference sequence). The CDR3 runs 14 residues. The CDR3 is CAWSPGPGNTEAFF. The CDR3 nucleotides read TGTGCCTGGAGTCCAGGGCCTGGGAACACTGAAGCTTTCTTT. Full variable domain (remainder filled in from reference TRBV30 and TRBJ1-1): SQTIHQWPATLVQPVGSPLSLECTVEGTSNPNLYWYRQAAGRGLQLLFYSVGIGQISSEVPQNLSASRPQDRQFILSSKKLLLSDSGFYLCAWSPGPGNTEAFFGQGTRLTVV.

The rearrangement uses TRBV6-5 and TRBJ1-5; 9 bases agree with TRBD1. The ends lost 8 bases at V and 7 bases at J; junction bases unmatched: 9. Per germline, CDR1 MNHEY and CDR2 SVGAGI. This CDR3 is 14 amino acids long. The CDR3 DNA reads TGTGCCAGCCATAGACAGGGGGTAGGACAGCCCCAGCATTTT. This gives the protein CASHRQGVGQPQHF.

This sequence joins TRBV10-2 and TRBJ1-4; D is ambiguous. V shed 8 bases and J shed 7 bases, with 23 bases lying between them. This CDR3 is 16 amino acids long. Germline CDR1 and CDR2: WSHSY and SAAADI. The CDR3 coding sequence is TGCGCCAGCGGCCCGCGCCCCACAGCCTTGCCTGAAAAACTGTTTTTT. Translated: CASGPRPTALPEKLFF.

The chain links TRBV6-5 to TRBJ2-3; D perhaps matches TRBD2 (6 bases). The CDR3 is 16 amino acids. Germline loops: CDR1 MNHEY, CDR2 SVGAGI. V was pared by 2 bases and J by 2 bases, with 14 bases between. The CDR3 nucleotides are TGTGCCAGCAGTTACACCCCGGGAGTCCCCACAGATACGCAGTATTTT. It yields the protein CASSYTPGVPTDTQYF.

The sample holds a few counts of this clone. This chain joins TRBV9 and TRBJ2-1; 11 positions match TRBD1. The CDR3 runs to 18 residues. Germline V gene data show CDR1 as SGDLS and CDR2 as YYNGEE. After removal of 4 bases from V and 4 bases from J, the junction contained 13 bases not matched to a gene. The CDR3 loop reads CASSSPQVDRGLYNEQFF. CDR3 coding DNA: TGTGCCAGCAGCTCACCCCAGGTGGACAGGGGGCTTTACAATGAGCAGTTCTTC.

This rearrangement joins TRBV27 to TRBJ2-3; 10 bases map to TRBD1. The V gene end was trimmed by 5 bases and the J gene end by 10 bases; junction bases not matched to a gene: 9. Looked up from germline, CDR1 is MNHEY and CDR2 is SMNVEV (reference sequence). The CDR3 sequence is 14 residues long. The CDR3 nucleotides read TGTGCCAGCAGTCTTGACAGGGGGCAATCGGCGCAGTATTTT. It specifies CASSLDRGQSAQYF.

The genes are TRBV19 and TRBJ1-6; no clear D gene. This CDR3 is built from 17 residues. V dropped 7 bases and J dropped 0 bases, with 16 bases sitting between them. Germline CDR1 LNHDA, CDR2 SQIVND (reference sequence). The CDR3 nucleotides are TGTGCCAGTATTCAGGACTCAATCAGCTCCTATAATTCACCCCTCCACTTT. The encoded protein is CASIQDSISSYNSPLHF.

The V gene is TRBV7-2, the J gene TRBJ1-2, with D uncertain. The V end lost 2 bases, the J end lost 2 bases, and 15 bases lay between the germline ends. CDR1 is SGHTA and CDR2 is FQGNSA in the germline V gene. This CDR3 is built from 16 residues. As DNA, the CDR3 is TGTGCCAGCAGCTTAATCCTCGGAGGAAAGAACTATGGCTACACCTTC. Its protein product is CASSLILGGKNYGYTF.